This TCR beta chain is drawn from a study of blood T cell repertoires in COVID-19. The sample holds one count of this clone. The protocol was immunoSEQ multiplex PCR, while the TCRdb copy is restricted to in-frame clones and leaves out a portion. The table shows around 150,000 clones, with roughly 90% occurring only once. Germline values: CDR1 ENHRY, CDR2 SYGVKD. This CDR3 contains 14 residues. Between the trimmed V and J ends, which lost 6 bases and 1 base, there was a span of 10 bases. The V gene is TRBV10-3, the J gene TRBJ2-1; D remains ambiguous. The sequence came from a woman aged 55 to 70 with active or convalescent COVID-19. The material sequenced was peripheral blood. The CDR3 region is CAIRPTESYNEQFF. The CDR3 DNA sequence: TGTGCCATCAGACCCACGGAGTCCTACAATGAGCAGTTCTTC.